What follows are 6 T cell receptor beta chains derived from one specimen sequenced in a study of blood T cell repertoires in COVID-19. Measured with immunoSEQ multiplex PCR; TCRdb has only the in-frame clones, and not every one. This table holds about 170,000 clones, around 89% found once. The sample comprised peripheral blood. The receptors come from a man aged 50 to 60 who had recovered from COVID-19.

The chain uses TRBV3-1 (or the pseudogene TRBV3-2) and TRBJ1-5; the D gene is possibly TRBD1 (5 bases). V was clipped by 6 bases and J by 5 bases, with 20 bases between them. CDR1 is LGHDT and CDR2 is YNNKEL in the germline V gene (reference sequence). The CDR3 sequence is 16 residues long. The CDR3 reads CASRWGRVRPDQPQHF. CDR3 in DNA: TGTGCCAGCAGATGGGGCAGGGTACGCCCCGATCAGCCCCAGCATTTT.

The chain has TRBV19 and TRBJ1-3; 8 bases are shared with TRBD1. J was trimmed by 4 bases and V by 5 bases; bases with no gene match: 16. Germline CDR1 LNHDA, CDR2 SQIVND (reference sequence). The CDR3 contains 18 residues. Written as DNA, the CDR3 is TGTGCCAGTAGTCGGATAATGACAGGGGAAATCGTCGGAAACACCATATATTTT. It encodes CASSRIMTGEIVGNTIYF.

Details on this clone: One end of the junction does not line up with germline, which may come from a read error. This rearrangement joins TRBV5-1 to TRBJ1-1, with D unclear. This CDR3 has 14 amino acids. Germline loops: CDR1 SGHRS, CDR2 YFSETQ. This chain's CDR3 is CASSLVGGNAEAFF. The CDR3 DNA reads TGCGCCAGCAGCTTGGTGGGCGGGAACGCTGAAGCTTTCTTT.

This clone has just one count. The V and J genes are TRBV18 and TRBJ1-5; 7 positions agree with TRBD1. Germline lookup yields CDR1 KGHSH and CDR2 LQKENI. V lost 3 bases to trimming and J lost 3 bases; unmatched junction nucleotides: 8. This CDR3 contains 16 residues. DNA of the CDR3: TGTGCCAGCTCACCCGCGACAGGGATCCCCAATCAGCCCCAGCATTTT. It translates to CASSPATGIPNQPQHF.

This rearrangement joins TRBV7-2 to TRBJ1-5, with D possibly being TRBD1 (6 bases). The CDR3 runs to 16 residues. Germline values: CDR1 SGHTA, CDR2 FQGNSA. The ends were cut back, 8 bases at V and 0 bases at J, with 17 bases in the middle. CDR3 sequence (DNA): TGTGCCAGCTCCCAATGGGGGGGCCTTAGCAATCAGCCCCAGCATTTT. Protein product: CASSQWGGLSNQPQHF.

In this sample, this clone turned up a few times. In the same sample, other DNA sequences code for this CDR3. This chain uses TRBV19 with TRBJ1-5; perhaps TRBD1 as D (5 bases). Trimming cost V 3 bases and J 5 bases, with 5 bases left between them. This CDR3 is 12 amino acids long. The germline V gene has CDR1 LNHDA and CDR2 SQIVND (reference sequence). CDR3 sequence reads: CASSIRDQPQHF. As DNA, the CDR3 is TGTGCCAGTAGTATCAGGGATCAGCCCCAGCATTTT.